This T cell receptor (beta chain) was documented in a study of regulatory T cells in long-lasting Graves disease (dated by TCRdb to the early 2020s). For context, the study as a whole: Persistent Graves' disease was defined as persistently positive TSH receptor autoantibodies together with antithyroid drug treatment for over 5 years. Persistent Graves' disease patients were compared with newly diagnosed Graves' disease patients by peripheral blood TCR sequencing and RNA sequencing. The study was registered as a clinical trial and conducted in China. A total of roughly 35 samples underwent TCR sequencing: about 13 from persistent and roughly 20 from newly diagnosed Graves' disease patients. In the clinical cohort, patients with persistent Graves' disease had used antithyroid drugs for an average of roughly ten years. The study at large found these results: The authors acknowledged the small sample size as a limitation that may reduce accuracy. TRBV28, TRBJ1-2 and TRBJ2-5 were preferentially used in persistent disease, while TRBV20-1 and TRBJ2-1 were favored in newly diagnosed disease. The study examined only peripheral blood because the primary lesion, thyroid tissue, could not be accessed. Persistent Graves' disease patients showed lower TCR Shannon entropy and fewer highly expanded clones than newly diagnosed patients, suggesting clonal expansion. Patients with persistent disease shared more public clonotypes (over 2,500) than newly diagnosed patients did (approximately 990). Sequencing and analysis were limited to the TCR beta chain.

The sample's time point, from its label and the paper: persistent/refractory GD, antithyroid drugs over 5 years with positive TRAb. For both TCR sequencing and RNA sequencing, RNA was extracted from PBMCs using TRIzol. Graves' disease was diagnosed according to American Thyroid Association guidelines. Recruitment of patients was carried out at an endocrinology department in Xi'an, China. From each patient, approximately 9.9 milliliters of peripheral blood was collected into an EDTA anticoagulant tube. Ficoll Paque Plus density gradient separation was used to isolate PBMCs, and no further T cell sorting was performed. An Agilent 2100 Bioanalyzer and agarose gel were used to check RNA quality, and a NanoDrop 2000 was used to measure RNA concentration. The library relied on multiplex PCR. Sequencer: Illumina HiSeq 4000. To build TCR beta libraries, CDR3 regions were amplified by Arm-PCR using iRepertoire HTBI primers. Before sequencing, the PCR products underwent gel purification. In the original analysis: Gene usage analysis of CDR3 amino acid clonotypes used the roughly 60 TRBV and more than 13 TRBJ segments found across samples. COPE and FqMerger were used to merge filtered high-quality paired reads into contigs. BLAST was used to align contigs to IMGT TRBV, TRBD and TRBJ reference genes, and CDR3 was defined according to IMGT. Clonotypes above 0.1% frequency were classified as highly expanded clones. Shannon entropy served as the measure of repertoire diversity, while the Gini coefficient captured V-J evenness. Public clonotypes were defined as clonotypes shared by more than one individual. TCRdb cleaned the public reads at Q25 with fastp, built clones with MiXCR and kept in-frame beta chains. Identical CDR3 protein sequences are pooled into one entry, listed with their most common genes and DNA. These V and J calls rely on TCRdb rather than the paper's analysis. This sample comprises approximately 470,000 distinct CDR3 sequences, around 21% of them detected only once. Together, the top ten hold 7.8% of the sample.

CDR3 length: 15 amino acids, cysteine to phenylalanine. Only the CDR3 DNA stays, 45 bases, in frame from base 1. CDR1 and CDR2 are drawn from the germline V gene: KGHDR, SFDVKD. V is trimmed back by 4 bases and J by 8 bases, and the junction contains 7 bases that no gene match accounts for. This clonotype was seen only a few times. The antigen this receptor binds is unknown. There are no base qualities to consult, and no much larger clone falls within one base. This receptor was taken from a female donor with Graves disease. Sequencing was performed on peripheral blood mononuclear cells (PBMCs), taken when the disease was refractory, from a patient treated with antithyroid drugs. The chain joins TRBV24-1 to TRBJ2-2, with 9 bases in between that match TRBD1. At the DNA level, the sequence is TGTGCCACCAGTGAATACAGGGGGCAGCCAGGGGAGCTGTTTTTT. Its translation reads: CATSEYRGQPGELFF.